Shown below are 23 T cell receptor beta chains from a single sample sequenced in a study of cytomegalovirus exposure and HLA in healthy donors. PCR used 60 Vbeta primers and 13 Jbeta primers. Measured with immunoSEQ multiplex PCR; TCRdb has only the in-frame clones, and not every one. The sample consists of about 130,000 clones, around 75% of them appearing once. The material sequenced was PBMCs. The receptors come from a man under 40 in good health and CMV-seronegative.

In regard to this clone: This CDR3 is also generated by other DNA sequences in the sample. CDR3 DNA sequence: TGTGCCAGCAGTTTTTCCGGGGGGCCAACCTACGAGCAGTACTTC. This codes for CASSFSGGPTYEQYF. This chain connects TRBV27 to TRBJ2-7; D may be TRBD2 (7 bases). The CDR3 covers 15 residues. Trimming removed 3 bases at V and 2 bases at J, with 14 bases between. Germline V gene data show CDR1 as MNHEY and CDR2 as SMNVEV (reference sequence).

This clone turned up a few times. J is TRBJ1-1 and V is TRBV28; D is possibly TRBD1 (5 bases). CDR3 length equals 15 residues. The germline V and J ends were trimmed by 7 bases and 0 bases, with 15 bases remaining between them. Germline V gene lookup returns CDR1 MDHEN and CDR2 SYDVKM. The CDR3 loop is CASTIGGALNTEAFF. DNA of the CDR3: TGTGCCAGCACCATAGGAGGGGCCTTGAACACTGAAGCTTTCTTT.

The rearrangement links TRBV6-1 to TRBJ2-7; 10 positions agree with TRBD2. The length of the CDR3 is 15 residues. The germline V gene has CDR1 MNHNS and CDR2 SASEGT. The V gene end was trimmed by 4 bases and the J gene end by 5 bases; junction bases not matched to a gene: 8. CDR3 sequence: CASSAPGLANNEQYF. The CDR3 DNA follows: TGTGCCAGCAGTGCCCCGGGACTAGCGAACAACGAGCAGTACTTC.

V usage is TRBV7-2 and J usage is TRBJ2-3; 7 bases agree with TRBD2. The CDR3 runs 13 residues. Germline V gene sequence: CDR1 SGHTA, CDR2 FQGNSA. J was trimmed by 14 bases and V by 5 bases; bases with no gene match: 13. CDR3 bases: TGTGCCAGCAGCCCCATCACTAGCGCGGTCGGGTATTTT. This codes for CASSPITSAVGYF.

The J gene is TRBJ1-2, the V gene TRBV28; 8 nucleotides match TRBD1. This CDR3 comprises 14 residues. V shed 3 bases, J shed 4 bases, and the junction held 4 bases outside the gene matches. Germline values: CDR1 MDHEN, CDR2 SYDVKM. The CDR3 sequence is CASSLDRAAYGYTF. CDR3 bases: TGTGCCAGCAGTTTGGACAGGGCTGCCTATGGCTACACCTTC.

The CDR3 DNA sequence: TGCGCCAGCAGCTTGGGGACAGGGAGATTTAGCAATCAGCCCCAGCATTTT. Translation: CASSLGTGRFSNQPQHF. This chain links TRBV5-1 with TRBJ1-5, with 8 bases lining up with TRBD1. The CDR3 contains 17 residues. Germline loops: CDR1 SGHRS, CDR2 YFSETQ. Trimming at V came to 0 bases and at J to 0 bases, leaving 5 bases not matched to a gene.

The rearrangement uses TRBV5-6 and TRBJ2-7; weak D call: TRBD1 (6 bases). Trimming left V 3 bases short and J 3 bases short, with 10 bases between. This CDR3 is built from 13 residues. Germline V gene sequence: CDR1 SGHDT, CDR2 YYEEEE. As DNA, the CDR3 is TGTGCCAGCAGCTACGGACAGAGCTACGAGCAGTACTTC. It translates to CASSYGQSYEQYF.

In nucleotides, the CDR3 is TGTGCCAGTAGCCTTAGAGCGGGAGGTACCACCGGGGAGCTGTTTTTT. This codes for CASSLRAGGTTGELFF. The rearrangement links TRBV19 to TRBJ2-2, with TRBD2 identical over 9 bases. This CDR3 is 16 amino acids long. J lost 4 bases, V lost 6 bases, and 9 bases had no gene match. Germline loops: CDR1 LNHDA, CDR2 SQIVND (reference sequence). The variable domain in full, completed from reference TRBV19 and TRBJ2-2, reads DGGITQSPKYLFRKEGQNVTLSCEQNLNHDAMYWYRQDPGQGLRLIYYSQIVNDFQKGDIAEGYSVSREKKESFPLTVTSAQKNPTAFYLCASSLRAGGTTGELFFGEGSRLTVL.

The V gene is TRBV4-1, the J gene TRBJ2-3, with 8 bases that match TRBD1. The CDR3 contains 15 residues. V was pared by 4 bases and J by 1 base, with 4 bases of the junction left unmatched. Germline lookup yields CDR1 MGHRA and CDR2 YSYEKL. CDR3 sequence: CASSLGTGRTDTQYF. In nucleotides, the CDR3 is TGCGCCAGCAGCCTTGGGACAGGCCGCACAGATACGCAGTATTTT.

V and J are TRBV5-8 and TRBJ1-2; tentative D call: TRBD1 (5 bases). Germline assignment: CDR1 SGHTS and CDR2 YDEGEE. This CDR3 contains 14 residues. Trimming took 0 bases from V and 6 from J, leaving 12 bases between them. The CDR3 is CASSLEEGRDGYTF. For the CDR3, the DNA is TGTGCCAGCAGCTTGGAGGAGGGGAGGGATGGCTACACCTTC.

CDR3 in amino acids: CASSHGANTGELFF. CDR3 DNA sequence: TGTGCCAGCAGCCACGGGGCGAACACCGGGGAGCTGTTTTTT. V usage is TRBV14 and J usage is TRBJ2-2, with a tentative D call TRBD2 (5 bases). Germline CDR1 and CDR2: SGHDN and FVKESK. V lost 3 bases and J 0 bases, leaving 5 bases between the germline ends. The CDR3 extends over 14 amino acids.

This clone was found a few times. The chain has TRBV28 and TRBJ2-3, with 10 bases that match TRBD2. Germline V gives CDR1 MDHEN, CDR2 SYDVKM. Trimming at V came to 6 bases and at J to 7 bases, leaving 10 bases not matched to a gene. CDR3 length: 15 residues. The CDR3: CASRVTSGPEYTQYF. The CDR3 DNA reads as TGTGCCAGCAGGGTGACTAGCGGGCCCGAGTATACGCAGTATTTT. The whole variable domain, filled in from reference TRBV28 and TRBJ2-3, reads DVKVTQSSRYLVKRTGEKVFLECVQDMDHENMFWYRQDPGLGLRLIYFSYDVKMKEKGDIPEGYSVSREKKERFSLILESASTNQTSMYLCASRVTSGPEYTQYFGPGTRLTVL.

The rearrangement joins TRBV18 to TRBJ1-2; tentative D call: TRBD1 (6 bases). The CDR3 has 16 amino acids. CDR1 is KGHSH and CDR2 is LQKENI in the germline V gene. V was pared by 5 bases and J by 0 bases, with 16 bases between. The CDR3 nucleotides are TGTGCCAGCTCAGGCGGACAGCGAATTTCTAACTATGGCTACACCTTC. This gives the protein CASSGGQRISNYGYTF.

V gene TRBV19 combines with J gene TRBJ1-4; TRBD1 matches 7 bases. CDR1 is LNHDA, CDR2 SQIVND, per germline (reference sequence). The CDR3 loop spans 13 amino acids. Trimming took 4 bases from V and 12 from J; bases not matched to a gene: 8. CDR3 sequence (DNA): TGTGCCAGTAGTAACAGGGGACTAGGTGAACTGTTTTTT. Translated: CASSNRGLGELFF.

The gene calls are TRBV30 and TRBJ1-2; D may be TRBD1 (6 bases). Germline lookup yields CDR1 GTSNPN and CDR2 SVGIG (reference sequence). Deletions cut 2 bases from V and 3 bases from J, with 13 bases between. The CDR3 is 14 residues long. CDR3 in amino acids: CAWSPGRGDYGYTF. The CDR3 nucleotides read TGTGCCTGGAGTCCCGGGAGGGGGGACTATGGCTACACCTTC.

The J gene is TRBJ2-7, the V gene TRBV30; 9 nucleotides line up with TRBD2. CDR1 and CDR2 from the germline V gene are GTSNPN and SVGIG (reference sequence). This CDR3 contains 14 residues. With 0 bases clipped from V and 0 bases from J, the junction kept 0 bases outside the gene matches. For the CDR3, the DNA is TGTGCCTGGAGTGTAGCGGGAGGCTCCTACGAGCAGTACTTC. Translating it yields CAWSVAGGSYEQYF.

Regarding this clone: At one end, the junction sequence differs from germline, possibly due to a read error. The CDR3 DNA is TGTGCCAGCAGTGAAATTGGAACAGGGGGACTGGACTTC. It translates to CASSEIGTGGLDF. The J gene is TRBJ2-4, the V gene TRBV2; 8 bases agree with TRBD1. Germline lookup yields CDR1 SNHLY and CDR2 FYNNEI. The CDR3 spans 13 residues.

This chain uses TRBV4-1 with TRBJ2-7; TRBD2 aligns across 8 bases. There are 15 residues in the CDR3. The germline V gene has CDR1 MGHRA and CDR2 YSYEKL. V trimming: 1 base; J trimming: 6 bases; junction bases outside the gene matches: 8. The CDR3 region has the DNA TGCGCCAGCAGCCAAGGGGCCGGGAGGGCCGGCGAGCAGTACTTC. Its translation: CASSQGAGRAGEQYF.

V is TRBV10-3 and J is TRBJ2-7; D is perhaps TRBD1 (5 bases). The V end lost 2 bases, the J end lost 3 bases, and 11 bases lay between the germline ends. Per the germline V gene, CDR1 is ENHRY and CDR2 is SYGVKD. CDR3 size: 14 residues. The CDR3, as DNA: TGTGCCATCAGTGAGCTTGGGCAGGGCTACGAGCAGTACTTC. Its translation is CAISELGQGYEQYF.

The V call is TRBV7-2, the J call TRBJ2-3; tentatively, D is TRBD2 (6 bases). V lost 3 bases to trimming and J lost 6 bases, with 13 bases between them. The CDR3 spans 14 residues. CDR1 and CDR2 (germline): SGHTA, FQGNSA. CDR3 DNA: TGTGCCAGCAGCTTTCTAGCGTTAAAGGATACGCAGTATTTT. Translated: CASSFLALKDTQYF.

This chain links TRBV2 with TRBJ1-1; TRBD1 is a possible D gene (6 bases). V dropped 6 bases and J dropped 1 base, with 9 bases sitting between them. The CDR3 runs 13 residues. Per the germline V gene, CDR1 is SNHLY and CDR2 is FYNNEI. The CDR3 sequence: CASSRTENTEAFF. The DNA for the CDR3 is TGTGCCAGCAGCCGGACAGAGAACACTGAAGCTTTCTTT.

This clone occurred a few times. The genes are TRBV28 and TRBJ2-3, with D possibly TRBD2 on 6 matching bases. Between the trimmed V and J ends, which lost 3 bases and 2 bases, there was a span of 12 bases. The CDR3 consists of 15 residues. Germline values: CDR1 MDHEN, CDR2 SYDVKM. The CDR3 DNA follows: TGTGCCAGCAGTTTCGGCGGGACCCACACAGATACGCAGTATTTT. Its protein product is CASSFGGTHTDTQYF.

As regards this clone: The junction and the germline gene differ at one end; a read error may be behind it. This chain connects TRBV2 to TRBJ2-6; 8 positions match TRBD2. CDR1 and CDR2 from the germline V gene are SNHLY and FYNNEI. The CDR3 is 18 residues long. The CDR3, as DNA: TGTGCCAGCAGTGAAGCGCCGCAAGCGGGGGCTGGGGCCAACGGCCTGACTTTC. This codes for CASSEAPQAGAGANGLTF. Looking up the rest from reference TRBV2 and TRBJ2-6 gives the full variable domain: EPEVTQTPSHQVTQMGQEVILRCVPISNHLYFYWYRQILGQKVEFLVSFYNNEISEKSEIFDDQFSVERPDGSNFTLKIRSTKLEDSAMYFCASSEAPQAGAGANGLTFGAGSRLTVL.